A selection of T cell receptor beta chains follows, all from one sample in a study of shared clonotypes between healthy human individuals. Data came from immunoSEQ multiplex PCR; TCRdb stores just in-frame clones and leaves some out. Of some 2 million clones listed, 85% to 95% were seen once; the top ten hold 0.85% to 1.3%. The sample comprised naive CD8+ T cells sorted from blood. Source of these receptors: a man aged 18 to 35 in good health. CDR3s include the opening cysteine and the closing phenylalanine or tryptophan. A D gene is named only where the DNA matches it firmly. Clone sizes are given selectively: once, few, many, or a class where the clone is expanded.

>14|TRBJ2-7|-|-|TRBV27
TGTGCCAGCAGTTTATTAGCCCGGGGAGGAGAGCAGTACTTC
CASSLLARGGEQYF
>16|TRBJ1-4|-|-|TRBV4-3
TGCGCCAGCAGCCAACTCCTCCTTCCGGGGGATGAAAAACTGTTTTTT
CASSQLLLPGDEKLFF
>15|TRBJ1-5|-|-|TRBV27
TGTGCCAGCAGTTTCGGCACCCTCCGTACTCAGCCCCAGCATTTT
CASSFGTLRTQPQHF
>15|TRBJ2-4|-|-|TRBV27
TGTGCCAGCAGTTATCAGGGGCCGTCAAGGGATTTTCAGTACTTC
CASSYQGPSRDFQYF
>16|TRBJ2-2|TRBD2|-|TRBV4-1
TGCGCCAGCAGCCAAGAAAGGGACTACAACACCGGGGAGCTGTTTTTT
CASSQERDYNTGELFF
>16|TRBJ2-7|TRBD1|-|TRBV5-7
TGTGCCAGCAGTAACGGTAGGGGACAGGGACTCTACGAGCAGTACTTC
CASSNGRGQGLYEQYF
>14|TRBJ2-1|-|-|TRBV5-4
TGTGCCAGCAGCTTGGCCGCCATGCACAATGAGCAGTTCTTC
CASSLAAMHNEQFF
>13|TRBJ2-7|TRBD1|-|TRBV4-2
TGTGCCAGCAGCCACGGACAGGGCTACGAGCAGTACTTC
CASSHGQGYEQYF
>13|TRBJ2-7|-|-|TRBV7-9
TGTGCCAGCAAGTACGGCGGGGAATACGAGCAGTACTTC
CASKYGGEYEQYF
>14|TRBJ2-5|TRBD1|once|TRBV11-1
TGTGCCAGCAGCTTCCCGACAGGGCAAGAGACCCAGTACTTC
CASSFPTGQETQYF
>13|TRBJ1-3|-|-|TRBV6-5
TGTGCCAGCGGACCGAGGGGCAGAAACACCATATATTTT
CASGPRGRNTIYF
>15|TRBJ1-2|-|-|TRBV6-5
TGTGCCAGCAGTTGCTCCGGCACAGCTAACTATGGCTACACCTTC
CASSCSGTANYGYTF
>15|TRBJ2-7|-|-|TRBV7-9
TGTGCCAGCAGCTCCTCCCGGACTGGACCCTACGAGCAGTACTTC
CASSSSRTGPYEQYF
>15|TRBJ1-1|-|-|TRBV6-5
TGTGCCAGCAGTTACTCGCCCGGGATGAACACTGAAGCTTTCTTT
CASSYSPGMNTEAFF
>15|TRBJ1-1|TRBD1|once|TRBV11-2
TGTGCCAGCAGCTTGGGCAGGGGGGTGAACACTGAAGCTTTCTTT
CASSLGRGVNTEAFF
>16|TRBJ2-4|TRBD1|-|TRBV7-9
TGTGCCAGCAGGGGAACAGGGGCCCTAGCCAAAAACATTCAGTACTTC
CASRGTGALAKNIQYF
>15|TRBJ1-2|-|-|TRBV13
TGTGCCAGCAGCCCCACTGGAGGTTTGGGCTATGGCTACACCTTC
CASSPTGGLGYGYTF
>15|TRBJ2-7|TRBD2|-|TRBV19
TGTGCCAGTAGTCCAGGACTAGCGGGAACCTACGAGCAGTACTTC
CASSPGLAGTYEQYF
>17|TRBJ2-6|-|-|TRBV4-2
TGTGCCAGCAGCCAACTGATCGGCGTCTCTGGGGCCAACGTCCTGACTTTC
CASSQLIGVSGANVLTF
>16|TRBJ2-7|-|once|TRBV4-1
TGCGCCAGCAGCCCCTATCAGAGTGAGGGAACCTACGAGCAGTACTTC
CASSPYQSEGTYEQYF
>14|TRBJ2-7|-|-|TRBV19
TGTGCCAGTAGTATGGGTAGAGAAGCCTACGAGCAGTACTTC
CASSMGREAYEQYF
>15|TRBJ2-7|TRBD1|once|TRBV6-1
TGTGCCAGCAGTGAAGGGACAGGTCCATTCTACGAGCAGTACTTC
CASSEGTGPFYEQYF
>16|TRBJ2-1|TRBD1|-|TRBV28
TGTGCCAGCAGTTTCCCCGGACAGGGGGTTGACAATGAGCAGTTCTTC
CASSFPGQGVDNEQFF
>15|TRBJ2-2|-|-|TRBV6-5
TGTGCCAGCAGTTACGGGACCCCGAACACCGGGGAGCTGTTTTTT
CASSYGTPNTGELFF
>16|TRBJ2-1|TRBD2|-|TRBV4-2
TGTGCCAGCAGCCAAGATCTAGCGGGGGAGTACAATGAGCAGTTCTTC
CASSQDLAGEYNEQFF
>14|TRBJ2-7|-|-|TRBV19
TGTGCCAGCAATCCCGGGACTCGCTCCTACGAGCAGTACTTC
CASNPGTRSYEQYF